One and the same sample provided the 24 T cell receptor beta chains below, sequenced in a study of T cells in Graves' hyperthyroidism and ophthalmopathy (dated by TCRdb to 2018 to 2020). The library relied on multiplex PCR. The data were produced on an Illumina HiSeq 2000. Amplification of TCR beta CDR3 regions was carried out from RNA transcripts. The TCR CDR3 was subjected to a first round of RT-PCR using the HTBI primer set and the Qiagen OneStep RT-PCR kit. Using fastp trimming at Q25 and MiXCR clonotype assembly, TCRdb reanalyzed the public sequencing data and kept in-frame beta chains. Entries are consolidated by CDR3 protein sequence, retaining the most common genes and DNA. The sample records approximately 400,000 distinct CDR3 sequences, around 16% of which are singletons. The biggest ten clones account for approximately 30% of the sample. Sequencing was done on a sample of blood. These receptors were taken from a young woman with Graves' hyperthyroidism that later progressed to Graves' ophthalmopathy.

J is TRBJ2-2 and V is TRBV28; TRBD1 aligns across 7 bases. The J segment lost 4 bases and the V segment lost 6 bases, leaving 11 bases of the junction unmatched. There are 16 residues in the CDR3. The V gene's germline CDR1 is MDHEN and CDR2 SYDVKM. CDR3 in amino acids: CASSRMGTVLTGELFF. DNA for the CDR3: TGTGCCAGCAGCCGGATGGGGACAGTTCTCACCGGGGAGCTGTTTTTT.

This clonotype was counted a few times. The chain recombines TRBV20-1 with TRBJ2-7; a weak D match, TRBD2 (6 bases). V lost 5 bases and J lost 0, with 23 bases in between. Germline V gene lookup returns CDR1 DFQATT and CDR2 SNEGSKA (reference sequence). The CDR3 is made up of 17 amino acids. CDR3 sequence reads: CSAPVSGSGPSSYEQYF. Here the CDR3 DNA reads TGCAGTGCTCCAGTGTCAGGTAGCGGCCCGAGCTCCTACGAGCAGTACTTC.

The chain employs TRBV18 and TRBJ1-4; 12 bases fit TRBD1. The CDR3 is 19 amino acids. The germline V gene has CDR1 KGHSH and CDR2 LQKENI. V lost 4 bases to trimming and J lost 5 bases; unmatched junction nucleotides: 14. In nucleotides, the CDR3 is TGTGCCAGCTCACTCAGTCCCGGGACAGGGGGCTACCCGAATGAAAAACTGTTTTTT. Translated: CASSLSPGTGGYPNEKLFF.

This clonotype has a count of ten or more. The CDR3 protein is CASSYGISNQPQHF. The CDR3 DNA sequence: TGTGCCAGCAGTTACGGGATTAGCAATCAGCCCCAGCATTTT. V and J are TRBV6-2 or TRBV6-3 and TRBJ1-5; D gene ambiguous. Germline-derived CDR1 and CDR2 are MNHEY and SVGEGT. There are 14 residues in the CDR3. V was cut by 2 bases and J by 0 bases, with 5 bases left in between.

This clonotype was found a few times. The chain couples TRBV24-1 to TRBJ2-2; D is uncertain. This CDR3 is built from 15 residues. V was clipped by 7 bases and J by 1 base, with 12 bases between them. The germline V gene encodes CDR1 KGHDR and CDR2 SFDVKD. DNA for the CDR3: TGTGCCACCAGAGCGAGTTCGGGGAACACCGGGGAGCTGTTTTTT. Translation gives CATRASSGNTGELFF.

The rearrangement joins TRBV2 to TRBJ2-7; 7 positions match TRBD1. Germline CDR1 SNHLY, CDR2 FYNNEI. The CDR3 sequence is 16 residues long. Unmatched junction bases numbered 11, after V lost 4 bases and J lost 2 bases. This CDR3 is CASSVDRQGPTYEQYF. CDR3 nucleotide sequence: TGTGCCAGCAGTGTTGACAGACAGGGTCCCACCTACGAGCAGTACTTC.

This clonotype occurred many times. The rearrangement uses TRBV6-2 or TRBV6-3 and TRBJ2-1; D tentatively fits TRBD1 or TRBD2 (5 bases each). The CDR3 has 15 residues. CDR1 and CDR2 (germline): MNHEY, SVGEGT. The V and J ends lost 5 bases and 0 bases respectively, with 11 bases between them. CDR3 sequence reads: CASSLWGSSYNEQFF. CDR3 DNA: TGTGCCAGCAGTCTTTGGGGGTCCTCCTACAATGAGCAGTTCTTC.

The chain joins TRBV28 to TRBJ1-4; 9 nucleotides agree with TRBD1. Germline lookup yields CDR1 MDHEN and CDR2 SYDVKM. The CDR3 is 15 amino acids. Trimming took 7 bases from V and 2 from J; bases not matched to a gene: 5. This chain's CDR3 is CASTSTGGTNEKLFF. The DNA of the CDR3 is TGTGCCAGCACCTCTACAGGGGGCACTAATGAAAAACTGTTTTTT.

The sample holds many counts of this clonotype. V and J are TRBV7-2 and TRBJ2-1, with a weak D call TRBD2 (6 bases). The V end lost 4 bases, the J end lost 9 bases, and 13 bases lay between the germline ends. The CDR3 consists of 13 residues. From germline, CDR1 is SGHTA and CDR2 FQGNSA. Written as DNA, the CDR3 is TGTGCCAGCAGCTCCCAGCGGAGGGGTGAGCAGTTCTTC. It yields the protein CASSSQRRGEQFF.

There are a few counts of this clonotype. CDR3 in amino acids: CASSGIAGSGADTQYF. In DNA form, the CDR3 reads TGTGCCAGCAGCGGGATAGCGGGGTCGGGCGCAGATACGCAGTATTTT. The chain uses TRBV9 and TRBJ2-3; 8 bases map to TRBD2. The germline V gene has CDR1 SGDLS and CDR2 YYNGEE. This CDR3 contains 16 residues. The trim removed 3 bases at V and 4 bases at J, leaving 10 bases unmatched.

This clonotype occurred a few times. The CDR3 is CASSLVPEFPYNEQFF. The CDR3 nucleotides are TGCGCCAGCAGCTTGGTCCCAGAGTTTCCCTACAATGAGCAGTTCTTC. V usage is TRBV5-1 and J usage is TRBJ2-1; unclear D gene. Trimming took 0 bases from V and 2 from J, leaving 12 bases between them. This CDR3 has 16 amino acids. Germline-derived CDR1 and CDR2 are SGHRS and YFSETQ.

This clonotype occurred many times. This chain links TRBV7-4 with TRBJ2-5; 8 bases map to TRBD2. Germline CDR1 reads SGHVT; CDR2 reads SQSDAQ. The CDR3 totals 15 residues. V was pared by 5 bases and J by 2 bases, with 7 bases of the junction left unmatched. DNA of the CDR3: TGTGCCAGCAGCCCCACTAGCGGCGATCAAGAGACCCAGTACTTC. Protein sequence: CASSPTSGDQETQYF. Looking up the rest from reference TRBV7-4 and TRBJ2-5 gives the full variable domain: GAGVSQSPRYKVAKRGRDVALRCDSISGHVTLYWYRQTLGQGSEVLTYSQSDAQRDKSGRPSGRFSAERPERSVSTLKIQRTEQGDSAVYLCASSPTSGDQETQYFGPGTRLLVL.

This clonotype was seen a few times. The V gene is TRBV4-1, the J gene TRBJ1-1; no definite D call. CDR1 and CDR2 (germline): MGHRA, YSYEKL. The V and J ends lost 9 bases and 4 bases respectively, with 15 bases between them. The CDR3 is made up of 13 amino acids. The CDR3 sequence is CASTTEGGTEAFF. CDR3 bases: TGCGCCAGTACCACCGAGGGTGGCACTGAAGCTTTCTTT.

This clonotype was recorded at least ten times. The V call is TRBV28, the J call TRBJ2-5, with D unresolved. This CDR3 comprises 15 residues. Deletions cut 3 bases from V and 1 base from J, with 12 bases between. Germline CDR1 and CDR2: MDHEN and SYDVKM. In DNA form, the CDR3 reads TGTGCCAGCAGTTTTTGGTGGGCCAGCCAAGAGACCCAGTACTTC. Translating gives CASSFWWASQETQYF.

The gene calls are TRBV9 and TRBJ2-7, with 7 positions matching TRBD1. J was trimmed by 5 bases and V by 2 bases; bases with no gene match: 7. Germline assignment: CDR1 SGDLS and CDR2 YYNGEE. This CDR3 contains 14 residues. The CDR3 coding sequence is TGTGCCAGCAGCGTCGGCTCGACAGGGAACGAGCAGTACTTC. Amino acids: CASSVGSTGNEQYF.

This clonotype was counted between two and nine times. The rearrangement uses TRBV6-2 or TRBV6-3 and TRBJ2-7; 10 bases match TRBD1. Germline V gives CDR1 MNHEY, CDR2 SVGEGT. V was clipped by 7 bases and J by 5 bases; unmatched bases: 8. The CDR3 length is 14 residues. As DNA, the CDR3 is TGTGCCAGCAAGAGGGACAGGGGAATCAACGAGCAGTACTTC. This encodes CASKRDRGINEQYF.

At least ten counts were recorded for this clonotype. The rearrangement links TRBV3-1 to TRBJ2-3; D is ambiguous. V was pared by 0 bases and J by 2 bases, with 12 bases between. CDR1 and CDR2 (germline): LGHDT, YNNKEL (reference sequence). The CDR3 extends over 16 amino acids. As DNA, the CDR3 is TGTGCCAGCAGCCAAGAGGGGTGGGCCCTCACAGATACGCAGTATTTT. This codes for CASSQEGWALTDTQYF.

This clonotype was observed at least ten times. The chain has TRBV6-1 and TRBJ2-1, with D tentatively TRBD2 (5 bases). V was pared by 6 bases and J by 0 bases, with 15 bases between. This CDR3 is built from 16 residues. CDR1 is MNHNS, CDR2 SASEGT, per germline. The CDR3: CASRQPRESSYNEQFF. In DNA, the CDR3 is TGTGCCAGCAGACAACCACGGGAAAGCTCCTACAATGAGCAGTTCTTC.

The rearrangement joins TRBV7-3 to TRBJ1-2; possibly TRBD1 for D (5 bases). The V gene lost 7 bases and the J gene lost 2 bases, with 17 bases spanning the gap. From germline, CDR1 is SGHTA and CDR2 FQGTGA. The CDR3 runs to 15 residues. The DNA of the CDR3 is TGTGCCAGCACCCATAAAAGGTCAGGGAACTATGGCTACACCTTC. This gives the protein CASTHKRSGNYGYTF.

Worth noting for this clonotype: One end of the junction is discordant with germline, which a read error may explain. The V gene is TRBV5-5, the J gene TRBJ2-7; D gene unclear. This CDR3 spans 12 amino acids. CDR1 is SGHKS and CDR2 is YYEKEE in the germline V gene (reference sequence). CDR3 in amino acids: CASSLYSYEQCF. The DNA for the CDR3 is TGTGCCAGCAGCCTTTACAGCTACGAGCAGTGCTTC. Based on the CDR3 plus reference TRBV5-5 and TRBJ2-7, the full variable domain is DAGVTQSPTHLIKTRGQQVTLRCSPISGHKSVSWYQQVLGQGPQFIFQYYEKEERGRGNFPDRFSARQFPNYSSELNVNALLLGDSALYLCASSLYSYEQCFGPGTRLTVT.

This clonotype has a count of ten or more. The rearrangement links TRBV12-3 or TRBV12-4 to TRBJ2-1; 12 nucleotides match TRBD2. CDR3 length: 16 amino acids. Trimming at V came to 6 bases and at J to 1 base, leaving 4 bases not matched to a gene. The CDR3 is CASSRTSGKSYNEQFF. CDR3 DNA: TGTGCCAGCAGCCGGACTAGCGGGAAGTCCTACAATGAGCAGTTCTTC.

This chain connects TRBV10-3 to TRBJ2-1; 9 positions agree with TRBD2. Germline CDR1 and CDR2: ENHRY and SYGVKD. V was clipped by 0 bases and J by 9 bases; unmatched bases: 9. The CDR3 loop spans 16 amino acids. Written as DNA, the CDR3 is TGTGCCATCAGTGAGTCACTTGGGGGACTAGCTCCTGAGCAGTTCTTC. It encodes CAISESLGGLAPEQFF.

The J gene is TRBJ2-7, the V gene TRBV7-2; D may correspond to TRBD1 or TRBD2 (5 bases each). The CDR3 sequence is 15 residues long. V was clipped by 5 bases and J by 5 bases, with 19 bases between them. Germline-derived CDR1 and CDR2 are SGHTA and FQGNSA. The CDR3 sequence: CASSPSPRGTHEQYF. The CDR3 DNA follows: TGTGCCAGCAGCCCCAGTCCGAGGGGCACGCACGAGCAGTACTTC.

The table lists this clonotype with a few counts. The chain combines TRBV3-1 with TRBJ2-2; D is unclear. CDR1 is LGHDT, CDR2 YNNKEL, per germline (reference sequence). This CDR3 spans 13 amino acids. The V and J ends lost 3 bases and 8 bases respectively, with 10 bases between them. The CDR3 nucleotides are TGTGCCAGCAGCCATCAAAGGCCAGGGGAGCTGTTTTTT. It encodes CASSHQRPGELFF.